This T cell receptor (beta chain) was recovered during a study of CXCR3-negative and CXCR3-positive naive CD8 T cells. Whole-study findings and limits: CXCR3-positive naive cells carried more hydrophobic TRB CDR3s than CXCR3-negative ones.

Worth noting for this clonotype: The antigen remains undetermined.

Preparation of TRB cDNA libraries relied on 5' RACE carrying UMI labels. TCRdb reprocessed the 5' RACE reads and reports one entry per CDR3 protein, with no DNA. This repertoire includes 70,000 to 95,000 distinct CDR3 sequences. This CDR3 is built from 16 residues. Germline V gene lookup returns CDR1 SGHTS and CDR2 YDEGEE. The chain couples TRBV5-8 to TRBJ2-5; TCRdb designates TRBD1, a call that cannot be tested without DNA. Material for sequencing was naive CXCR3- CD8+ T cells from blood. Subset given: CD45RO-CCR7+CD27+CD95- naive CD8+ T cells lacking CXCR3 (TNR3-). This TCR derives from a human donor in good health. Some clones in this sample may be carry-over from other donors' samples. CDR3: CASRNLQGARRETQYF.